This section outlines one T cell receptor beta chain sequence together with its context. Antigen unknown. Expressed TCRB transcripts were sequenced after all isolated RNA was converted to cDNA. Mean read depth for naive, central memory and regulatory T cell samples was approximately 3.57 million reads. Sequencing used immunoSEQ multiplex PCR; TCRdb keeps in-frame clones, though not all of them. Of 600,000 to 700,000 clones listed, under 15% are singletons. This entry belongs to a study of beta chain features in type 1 diabetes. Study context: There were some 98 million sorted cells examined across all samples.

Study-wide points: A moderate, significant TCRB CDR3 shortening appeared in type 1 diabetes across four CD4+ subsets. The naive, central memory and Treg TCRB repertoires looked more alike in patients than they did in healthy donors. VDJ junctions sequenced from type 1 diabetes patients showed fewer insertions and more deletions.

This CDR3 has 17 amino acids. Trimming shortened V by 6 bases and J by 2 bases, and 19 bases separated the two germline ends. Per germline, CDR1 LNHDA and CDR2 SQIVND (reference sequence). The clonotype was recovered from a man in his late teens or twenties with type 1 diabetes. The sequenced material came from naive CD4+ T cells from blood. This chain connects TRBV19 to TRBJ2-2; D assignment may be TRBD1 or TRBD2 (5 bases each). The CDR3 region has the DNA TGTGCCAGTAGAGCGGCTGGGGGAACGGTAAACACCGGGGAGCTGTTTTTT. This gives the protein CASRAAGGTVNTGELFF. The whole variable domain, filled in from reference TRBV19 and TRBJ2-2, reads DGGITQSPKYLFRKEGQNVTLSCEQNLNHDAMYWYRQDPGQGLRLIYYSQIVNDFQKGDIAEGYSVSREKKESFPLTVTSAQKNPTAFYLCASRAAGGTVNTGELFFGEGSRLTVL.